The source of this T cell receptor beta chain is a study of T cells in Graves' hyperthyroidism and ophthalmopathy. About the research overall: Once the initial diagnosis was made, peripheral blood was obtained before any treatment.

This clonotype was counted a few times. What it recognizes is unknown. Study findings and constraints: Among thyroid clonotypes expanded above 0.001, most also appeared in blood.

Using RNA transcripts as the source, TCR beta CDR3 regions were amplified. First-round RT-PCR targeting the TCR CDR3 was performed with the HTBI primer set. TCRdb reanalysed the multiplex PCR reads using MiXCR and keeps one entry per CDR3 protein. The data hold roughly 520,000 distinct CDR3 sequences, with around 22% observed a single time. Exclusion of patients followed from uncontrolled infection, other autoimmune disease, pregnancy or lactation. Germline CDR1 SGHDN, CDR2 FVKESK. The CDR3 runs to 14 residues. The ends were cut back, 1 base at V and 4 bases at J, with 11 bases in the middle. The receptor was derived from a woman aged 25 to 39 with Graves' ophthalmopathy. Sequencing input: blood. The chain is built from TRBV14 and TRBJ2-7, with D unresolved. The CDR3 region is CASSQVSGGYEQYF. The CDR3 region has the DNA TGTGCCAGCAGCCAAGTGAGTGGCGGATACGAGCAGTACTTC.